Included here is one TCR beta chain sequence, with context. The data belong to a study of blood T cell repertoires in COVID-19. The CDR3 spans 13 residues. CDR1 MNHEY and CDR2 SVGAGI come from the germline V gene. V lost 2 bases to trimming and J lost 8 bases, with 12 bases between them. Produced via immunoSEQ multiplex PCR; TCRdb's table is partial and in-frame only. Of under 300,000 clones listed, approximately 90% were seen once; the top ten hold approximately 7.5%. The V gene is TRBV6-5, the J gene TRBJ1-2; D uncertain. The source material was peripheral blood. The TCR sequence derives from a man aged 60 to 69 who had recovered from COVID-19. CDR3 in amino acids: CASSYRHLWGYTF. The CDR3 nucleotides read TGTGCCAGCAGTTACCGCCATCTATGGGGCTACACCTTC.